This entry lists 32 T cell receptor beta chains sequenced from one sample in a study of blood T cells in healthy people across ages. PCR was performed a second time for about 6 to 12 cycles using a sample-barcoded 5' primer and a J-beta primer mix. Via MiXCR, TCRdb re-called the 5' RACE reads, giving one row per CDR3 protein. The data hold hundreds of thousands of distinct CDR3 sequences, with about 30% observed a single time. The material sequenced was blood. The origin of the receptors is a woman aged 80 or over in good health.

The chain has TRBV20-1 and TRBJ2-1, with D tentatively TRBD1 (6 bases). The germline V gene encodes CDR1 DFQATT and CDR2 SNEGSKA (reference sequence). The CDR3 length is 17 residues. Between the trimmed V and J ends, which lost 1 base and 0 bases, there was a span of 16 bases. This CDR3 is CSARVPGVVSSYNEQFF. CDR3 nucleotides: TGCAGTGCTAGAGTGCCAGGGGTGGTGAGCTCCTACAATGAGCAGTTCTTC.

The rearrangement links TRBV7-2 to TRBJ2-2; TRBD1 aligns across 9 bases. CDR3 size: 16 residues. Germline CDR1 is SGHTA and CDR2 is FQGNSA. The V segment lost 2 bases and the J segment 4 bases; nucleotides outside the gene matches: 5. The DNA for the CDR3 is TGTGCCAGCAGCTTAAGGGGACAGGGAGCCACCGGGGAGCTGTTTTTT. Amino acid sequence: CASSLRGQGATGELFF.

Many counts were recorded for this clonotype. This chain connects TRBV30 to TRBJ1-1; no clear D gene. The CDR3 totals 15 residues. The V gene lost 5 bases and the J gene lost 6 bases, with 22 bases spanning the gap. CDR1 and CDR2 (germline): GTSNPN, SVGIG (reference sequence). CDR3 amino acids: CAWGEPGTSWSEAFF. CDR3 bases: TGTGCCTGGGGTGAACCGGGCACCTCCTGGTCTGAAGCTTTCTTT.

The CDR3 sequence is CASSQDLGERRGESYNEQFF. CDR3 DNA: TGTGCCAGCAGCCAGGATCTGGGAGAGCGGAGGGGCGAGTCCTACAATGAGCAGTTCTTC. This chain joins TRBV4-2 and TRBJ2-1, with D maybe TRBD2 (6 bases). Germline CDR1 LGHNA, CDR2 YNFKEQ. The CDR3 contains 20 residues. V lost 3 bases, J lost 1 base, and 25 bases lay in between.

The sample holds one count of this clonotype. V is TRBV15 and J is TRBJ2-2; D is perhaps TRBD1 or TRBD2 (6 bases each). The CDR3 contains 16 residues. Trimming removed 4 bases from V and 4 bases from J, with 16 bases in between. Per germline, CDR1 LNHNV and CDR2 YYDKDF (reference sequence). CDR3 region: CATSIGWGAGTGELFF. DNA for the CDR3: TGTGCCACCAGCATCGGATGGGGGGCGGGCACCGGGGAGCTGTTTTTT.

The table lists this clonotype with many counts. The V gene is TRBV12-3 or TRBV12-4, the J gene TRBJ1-2; 7 bases are a match to TRBD1. CDR3 length: 13 residues. V was clipped by 6 bases and J by 9 bases; unmatched bases: 10. CDR3 amino acids: CASRLGTATRYTF. The CDR3 DNA follows: TGTGCCAGCAGGCTCGGGACAGCAACACGCTACACCTTC.

The V gene is TRBV15, the J gene TRBJ2-5; the match to TRBD2 covers 12 bases. The CDR3 is made up of 17 amino acids. The germline V gene has CDR1 LNHNV and CDR2 YYDKDF (reference sequence). V lost 7 bases and J lost 4; bases outside the gene matches: 13. The CDR3 spells CATTNPLAGGPRETQYF. The CDR3 DNA follows: TGTGCCACCACCAACCCTCTAGCGGGAGGGCCTCGAGAGACCCAGTACTTC.

CDR3 nucleotide sequence: TGTGCCAGCAGTTTACCCGGGACCAAAAAAAACATTCAGTACTTC. Its protein product is CASSLPGTKKNIQYF. V gene TRBV28 combines with J gene TRBJ2-4; the D gene could be TRBD1 or TRBD2 (5 bases each). V lost 2 bases and J lost 4, with 12 bases in between. The CDR3 runs to 15 residues. The V gene's germline CDR1 is MDHEN and CDR2 SYDVKM. The whole variable domain, remainder taken from reference TRBV28 and TRBJ2-4, is DVKVTQSSRYLVKRTGEKVFLECVQDMDHENMFWYRQDPGLGLRLIYFSYDVKMKEKGDIPEGYSVSREKKERFSLILESASTNQTSMYLCASSLPGTKKNIQYFGAGTRLSVL.

The chain links TRBV20-1 to TRBJ2-3; TRBD2 aligns across 16 bases. V shed 6 bases, J shed 8 bases, and the junction held 8 bases outside the gene matches. The length of the CDR3 is 15 residues. Germline V gene lookup returns CDR1 DFQATT and CDR2 SNEGSKA (reference sequence). The CDR3, as DNA: TGCAGTGCGACCGGGACTAGCGGGAGGGGAGGTACGCAGTATTTT. Translating gives CSATGTSGRGGTQYF.

The V and J genes are TRBV24-1 and TRBJ2-1, with D tentatively TRBD1 (6 bases). V dropped 10 bases and J dropped 5 bases, with 11 bases sitting between them. Germline lookup yields CDR1 KGHDR and CDR2 SFDVKD. The CDR3 runs to 12 residues. CDR3 amino acids: CATGEGDNEQFF. The CDR3 nucleotides are TGTGCCACAGGAGAGGGGGACAATGAGCAGTTCTTC.

The rearrangement uses TRBV2 and TRBJ1-1; perhaps TRBD1 as D (5 bases). Germline V CDR1 and CDR2: SNHLY, FYNNEI. The CDR3 spans 13 residues. Trimming stripped 6 bases from V and 1 base from J, with 9 bases between. DNA of the CDR3: TGTGCCAGCAGGGACACCCAGAACACTGAAGCTTTCTTT. It is translated as CASRDTQNTEAFF.

This clonotype was picked up many times. This chain joins TRBV5-1 and TRBJ2-1; TRBD2 agrees at 8 bases. Germline CDR1 reads SGHRS; CDR2 reads YFSETQ. CDR3 length: 17 residues. V gave up 0 bases and J gave up 5 bases; unmatched junction bases: 10. The CDR3 nucleotides read TGCGCCAGCAGCTTGGCCCCGACTAGCGTGGGGGACAATGAGCAGTTCTTC. Its translation is CASSLAPTSVGDNEQFF. Full variable domain (missing parts from reference TRBV5-1 and TRBJ2-1): KAGVTQTPRYLIKTRGQQVTLSCSPISGHRSVSWYQQTPGQGLQFLFEYFSETQRNKGNFPGRFSGRQFSNSRSEMNVSTLELGDSALYLCASSLAPTSVGDNEQFFGPGTRLTVL.

This clonotype has at least ten counts. The J gene is TRBJ2-5, the V gene TRBV29-1; the D gene is possibly TRBD2 (7 bases). Trimming took off 7 bases at V and 5 bases at J, with 17 bases between the two ends. The CDR3 is 13 residues long. Germline CDR1 SQVTM, CDR2 ANQGSEA. The CDR3 region has the DNA TGCAGCGCTAGGGGGGGAACGGGGGAGACCCAGTACTTC. The encoded protein is CSARGGTGETQYF.

This clonotype has a count of ten or more. The V gene is TRBV29-1, the J gene TRBJ1-4; TRBD1 aligns across 8 bases. The CDR3 extends over 12 amino acids. With 7 bases clipped from V and 4 bases from J, the junction kept 2 bases outside the gene matches. CDR1 SQVTM and CDR2 ANQGSEA come from the germline V gene. The CDR3 DNA reads as TGCAGCGGAGGACAGGGTAATGAAAAACTGTTTTTT. This codes for CSGGQGNEKLFF.

In its sample, this clonotype was seen a few times. A read error is possible here, since a much larger clone lies one base away. This chain uses TRBV28 with TRBJ2-1; D call uncertain. TRBJ2-7 matches the DNA end more closely, so the J call is doubtful. This CDR3 comprises 12 residues. Germline CDR1 reads MDHEN; CDR2 reads SYDVKM. The CDR3 nucleotides read TGTGCCAGCAGAGTAGAGTACAATGAGCAGTACTTC. Protein: CASRVEYNEQYF.

In regard to this clonotype: A read error may be the cause here, since a much bigger clone is one base away. The chain combines TRBV20-1 with TRBJ2-4; the D is unclear. V was cut by 1 base and J by 13 bases, with 11 bases left in between. Germline CDR1 DFQATT, CDR2 SNEGSKA (reference sequence). This CDR3 comprises 11 residues. As DNA, the CDR3 is TGCAGTGCTAGAGTTGGAGTGGAGCAGTACTTC. This gives the protein CSARVGVEQYF.

This clonotype appeared many times. The gene calls are TRBV7-9 and TRBJ2-1; tentative D call: TRBD2 (6 bases). The CDR3 consists of 15 residues. V was pared by 1 base and J by 5 bases, with 12 bases between. Per the germline V gene, CDR1 is SEHNR and CDR2 is FQNEAQ (reference sequence). As DNA, the CDR3 is TGTGCCAGCAGCTTAGGTATTGGACTACACAATGAGCAGTTCTTC. It is translated as CASSLGIGLHNEQFF.

On this clonotype itself: The CDR3 ends on some other residue instead of the conserved phenylalanine or tryptophan, so this is likely a read error. The CDR3 reads CASSLSPLYNEQYL. The CDR3 DNA reads TGTGCCAGCAGCTTAAGTCCGCTGTACAATGAGCAGTACCTC. The chain has TRBV7-2 and TRBJ2-1; D is unclear. The J call may not be correct, given that the DNA end is closer to TRBJ2-7. CDR3 length equals 14 residues. Germline V gene lookup returns CDR1 SGHTA and CDR2 FQGNSA.

This chain's CDR3 is CASSSPGLAGGNTGELFF. As DNA, the CDR3 is TGCGCCAGCAGCTCTCCGGGACTAGCGGGGGGGAACACCGGGGAGCTGTTTTTT. The V and J genes are TRBV5-1 and TRBJ2-2; TRBD2 aligns across 15 bases. V dropped 3 bases and J dropped 1; count of bases not matched to a gene: 4. The CDR3 totals 18 residues. Germline values: CDR1 SGHRS, CDR2 YFSETQ.

This clonotype was seen a handful of times. This chain links TRBV3-1 with TRBJ1-1; 8 bases line up with TRBD1. Losses at the gene ends were 6 bases for V and 8 bases for J; bases not matched to a gene: 8. The CDR3 extends over 13 amino acids. Germline CDR1 reads LGHDT; CDR2 reads YNNKEL (reference sequence). The chain's CDR3 is CASSRTRTGEAFF. CDR3 nucleotides: TGTGCCAGCAGTCGTACGCGGACAGGGGAAGCTTTCTTT.

This clonotype has at least ten counts. The CDR3 protein is CATSWDGTYTDTQYF. DNA of the CDR3: TGCGCCACTTCCTGGGACGGAACCTACACAGATACGCAGTATTTT. The chain joins TRBV5-1 to TRBJ2-3; D is possibly TRBD1 or TRBD2 (5 bases each). Germline values: CDR1 SGHRS, CDR2 YFSETQ. The CDR3 length is 15 residues. The ends were cut back, 9 bases at V and 2 bases at J, with 19 bases in the middle. Supplemented by reference TRBV5-1 and TRBJ2-3, the full variable domain reads KAGVTQTPRYLIKTRGQQVTLSCSPISGHRSVSWYQQTPGQGLQFLFEYFSETQRNKGNFPGRFSGRQFSNSRSEMNVSTLELGDSALYLCATSWDGTYTDTQYFGPGTRLTVL.

This clonotype occurred many times. The rearrangement links TRBV7-8 to TRBJ2-7; perhaps TRBD2 as D (6 bases). The V gene lost 5 bases and the J gene lost 6 bases, with 14 bases spanning the gap. This CDR3 is built from 13 residues. Germline CDR1 SGHVS, CDR2 FQNEAQ. DNA for the CDR3: TGTGCCAGCAGCCGAGGGGTGCGGGGCGAGCAGTACTTC. The encoded protein is CASSRGVRGEQYF. The full variable domain, rest sourced from reference TRBV7-8 and TRBJ2-7, is GAGVSQSPRYKVAKRGQDVALRCDPISGHVSLFWYQQALGQGPEFLTYFQNEAQLDKSGLPSDRFFAERPEGSVSTLKIQRTQQEDSAVYLCASSRGVRGEQYFGPGTRLTVT.

With respect to this clonotype: An end of the junction does not agree with germline; a read error may underlie this. The chain employs TRBV6-1 and TRBJ2-3, with a possible D match to TRBD2 (6 bases). This CDR3 spans 15 amino acids. CDR1 and CDR2 from the germline V gene are MNHNS and SASEGT. CDR3 sequence: CAGRELVGGTDTQYF. In DNA, the CDR3 is TGTGCCGGCAGAGAACTAGTGGGGGGTACAGATACGCAGTATTTT.

This clonotype was counted ten times or more. This rearrangement joins TRBV30 to TRBJ2-7; 9 bases line up with TRBD1. Trimming removed 5 bases from V and 2 bases from J; junction bases left unmatched: 4. The CDR3 has 13 amino acids. Germline CDR1 GTSNPN, CDR2 SVGIG (reference sequence). The CDR3 protein is CAWGWTGAYEQYF. CDR3 nucleotide sequence: TGTGCCTGGGGTTGGACAGGGGCCTACGAGCAGTACTTC.

The chain carries TRBV11-2 and TRBJ1-6; no clear D. V was cut by 4 bases and J by 0 bases, with 7 bases left in between. This CDR3 has 15 residues. Germline V lookup: CDR1 SGHAT, CDR2 FQNNGV. The CDR3 DNA reads as TGTGCCAGCAGCTACTTGGACTCCTATAATTCACCCCTCCACTTT. It specifies CASSYLDSYNSPLHF.

In the case of this clonotype: The CDR3 does not close with the conserved phenylalanine or tryptophan, likely indicating a read error. V is TRBV20-1 and J is TRBJ2-1; 7 nucleotides line up with TRBD2. There are 15 residues in the CDR3. J lost 8 bases, V lost 6 bases, and 16 bases had no gene match. CDR1 is DFQATT, CDR2 SNEGSKA, per germline (reference sequence). In DNA form, the CDR3 reads TGCAGTGCGCCTCCTACTAGCGCCGGAGGGGATGAGCAGTTCTTA. Amino acids: CSAPPTSAGGDEQFL.

A note on this clonotype: It may be a read error: a sequence one base away is much more abundant. The chain has TRBV10-3 and TRBJ2-1; 8 bases match TRBD2. After removal of 0 bases from V and 3 bases from J, the junction contained 4 bases not matched to a gene. The germline CDR1 and CDR2 sequences are ENHRY and SYGVKD. This CDR3 is built from 16 residues. The CDR3 DNA is TGTGCCATCAGTGAGTCGAGTCTAGCGGGCTACAATGAGCAGTTCTTC. It yields the protein CAISESSLAGYNEQFF.

This clonotype occurred a few times. V usage is TRBV10-3 and J usage is TRBJ2-1, with a possible D match to TRBD1 (5 bases). Per germline, CDR1 ENHRY and CDR2 SYGVKD. Trimming took 6 bases from V and 9 from J, leaving 18 bases between them. The CDR3 covers 14 residues. The CDR3 protein is CAIRKRHLGLEQFF. In DNA form, the CDR3 reads TGTGCCATCAGAAAACGGCATTTGGGGCTTGAGCAGTTCTTC.

Ten or more counts support this clonotype. The V and J genes are TRBV7-6 and TRBJ2-1; perhaps TRBD2 as D (6 bases). From germline, CDR1 is SGHVS and CDR2 FNYEAQ. The V end was cut by 1 base, the J end by 9 bases, with 13 bases between. The CDR3 sequence is 14 residues long. CDR3 residues: CASSLVGGSGEQFF. CDR3 nucleotides: TGTGCCAGCAGCTTAGTTGGAGGGTCGGGTGAGCAGTTCTTC. The variable domain in full, completed from reference TRBV7-6 and TRBJ2-1, reads GAGVSQSPRYKVTKRGQDVALRCDPISGHVSLYWYRQALGQGPEFLTYFNYEAQQDKSGLPNDRFSAERPEGSISTLTIQRTEQRDSAMYRCASSLVGGSGEQFFGPGTRLTVL.

In its sample, this clonotype was seen once. This CDR3 reads CSVAGPRNTEAFF. DNA for the CDR3: TGCAGCGTTGCGGGACCGCGGAACACTGAAGCTTTCTTT. V gene TRBV29-1 combines with J gene TRBJ1-1; TRBD1 is a possible D gene (5 bases). This CDR3 contains 13 residues. Germline CDR1 SQVTM, CDR2 ANQGSEA. Trimming removed 4 bases from V and 1 base from J, with 10 bases in between.

As for this clonotype: Given a much more abundant clone one base away, this may be a read error. V gene TRBV30 combines with J gene TRBJ2-5; D unclear. The CDR3 length is 13 residues. V lost 3 bases to trimming and J lost 11 bases, with 19 bases between them. Looked up from germline, CDR1 is GTSNPN and CDR2 is SVGIG (reference sequence). This CDR3 is CAWSMELINEQYF. In DNA form, the CDR3 reads TGTGCCTGGAGCATGGAACTAATCAATGAGCAGTACTTC. Filled out from reference TRBV30 and TRBJ2-5, the complete variable domain reads SQTIHQWPATLVQPVGSPLSLECTVEGTSNPNLYWYRQAAGRGLQLLFYSVGIGQISSEVPQNLSASRPQDRQFILSSKKLLLSDSGFYLCAWSMELINEQYFGPGTRLLVL.

Details on this clonotype: A much larger clone lies a single base off, so this may be a read error. The CDR3 sequence is CASVPEAGGSQTQYF. CDR3 bases: TGTGCCAGCGTCCCTGAAGCGGGGGGTTCACAGACGCAGTATTTT. The chain combines TRBV12-3 or TRBV12-4 with TRBJ2-3, with 9 nucleotides matching TRBD2. The junction had 15 bases not matched to a gene; V was cut back by 8 bases and J by 9 bases. The CDR3 is 15 amino acids.